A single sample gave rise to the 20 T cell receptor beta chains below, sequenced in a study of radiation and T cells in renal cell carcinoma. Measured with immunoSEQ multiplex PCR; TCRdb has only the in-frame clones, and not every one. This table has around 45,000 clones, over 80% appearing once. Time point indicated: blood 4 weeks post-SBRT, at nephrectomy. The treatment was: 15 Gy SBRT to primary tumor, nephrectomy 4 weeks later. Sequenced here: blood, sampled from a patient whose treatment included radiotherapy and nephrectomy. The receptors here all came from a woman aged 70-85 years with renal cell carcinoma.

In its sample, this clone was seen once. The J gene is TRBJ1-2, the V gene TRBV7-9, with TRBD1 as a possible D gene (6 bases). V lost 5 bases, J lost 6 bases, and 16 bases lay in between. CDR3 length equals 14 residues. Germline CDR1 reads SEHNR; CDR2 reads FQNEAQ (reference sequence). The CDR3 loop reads CASSASTGTDGYTF. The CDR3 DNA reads TGTGCCAGCAGCGCCTCGACAGGAACAGATGGCTACACCTTC. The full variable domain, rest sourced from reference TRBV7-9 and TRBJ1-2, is DTGVSQNPRHKITKRGQNVTFRCDPISEHNRLYWYRQTLGQGPEFLTYFQNEAQLEKSRLLSDRFSAERPKGSFSTLEIQRTEQGDSAMYLCASSASTGTDGYTFGSGTRLTVV.

In DNA, the CDR3 is TGCGCCAGCAGCTTGGACGATACAGGGAACACTGAAGCTTTCTTT. It translates to CASSLDDTGNTEAFF. The gene calls are TRBV5-1 and TRBJ1-1; TRBD1 might be the D (5 bases). The germline V and J ends were trimmed by 0 bases and 1 base, with 10 bases remaining between them. This CDR3 region has 15 residues. Germline V lookup: CDR1 SGHRS, CDR2 YFSETQ.

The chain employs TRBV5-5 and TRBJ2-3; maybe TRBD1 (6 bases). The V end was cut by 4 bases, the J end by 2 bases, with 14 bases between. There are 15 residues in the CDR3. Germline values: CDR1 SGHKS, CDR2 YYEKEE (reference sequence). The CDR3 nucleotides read TGTGCCAGCAGCACCCAGGGGTGGGACACAGATACGCAGTATTTT. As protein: CASSTQGWDTDTQYF. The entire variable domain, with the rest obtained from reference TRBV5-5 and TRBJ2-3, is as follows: DAGVTQSPTHLIKTRGQQVTLRCSPISGHKSVSWYQQVLGQGPQFIFQYYEKEERGRGNFPDRFSARQFPNYSSELNVNALLLGDSALYLCASSTQGWDTDTQYFGPGTRLTVL.

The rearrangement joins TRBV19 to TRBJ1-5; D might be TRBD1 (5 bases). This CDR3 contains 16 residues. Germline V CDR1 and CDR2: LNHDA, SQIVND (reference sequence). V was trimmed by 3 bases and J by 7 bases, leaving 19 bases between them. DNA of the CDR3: TGTGCCAGTAGTATCCCGGGGCAGGGCTCTCGGCAGCCCCAGCATTTT. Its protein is CASSIPGQGSRQPQHF.

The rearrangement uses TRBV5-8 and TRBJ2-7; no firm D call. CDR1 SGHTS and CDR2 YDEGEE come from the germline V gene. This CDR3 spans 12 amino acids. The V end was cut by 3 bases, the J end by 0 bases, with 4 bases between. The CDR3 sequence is CASSYSSYEQYF. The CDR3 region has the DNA TGTGCCAGCAGCTATAGCTCCTACGAGCAGTACTTC. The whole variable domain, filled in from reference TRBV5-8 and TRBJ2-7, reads EAGVTQSPTHLIKTRGQQATLRCSPISGHTSVYWYQQALGLGLQFLLWYDEGEERNRGNFPPRFSGRQFPNYSSELNVNALELEDSALYLCASSYSSYEQYFGPGTRLTVT.

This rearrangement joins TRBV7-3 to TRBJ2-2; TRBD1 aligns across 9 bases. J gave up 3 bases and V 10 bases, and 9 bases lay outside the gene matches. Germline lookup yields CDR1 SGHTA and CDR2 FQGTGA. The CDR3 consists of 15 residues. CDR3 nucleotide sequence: TGTGCCACCCGGGTTGGGACAGGGCACACCGGGGAGCTGTTTTTT. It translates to CATRVGTGHTGELFF. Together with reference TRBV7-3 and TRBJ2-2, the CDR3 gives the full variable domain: GAGVSQTPSNKVTEKGKYVELRCDPISGHTALYWYRQSLGQGPEFLIYFQGTGAADDSGLPNDRFFAVRPEGSVSTLKIQRTERGDSAVYLCATRVGTGHTGELFFGEGSRLTVL.

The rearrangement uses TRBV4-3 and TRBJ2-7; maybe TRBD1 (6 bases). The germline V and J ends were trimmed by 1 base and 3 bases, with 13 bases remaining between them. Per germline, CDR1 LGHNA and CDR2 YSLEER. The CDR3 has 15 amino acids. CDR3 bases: TGCGCCAGCAGCCAAGGGGCAGGGGTAAACTACGAGCAGTACTTC. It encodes CASSQGAGVNYEQYF.

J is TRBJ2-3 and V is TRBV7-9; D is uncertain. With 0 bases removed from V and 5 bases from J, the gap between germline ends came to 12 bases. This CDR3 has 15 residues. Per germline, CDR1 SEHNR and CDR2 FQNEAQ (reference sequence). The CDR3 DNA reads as TGTGCCAGCAGCTTAGCGTTCGCGCCCGGAGATACGCAGTATTTT. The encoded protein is CASSLAFAPGDTQYF.

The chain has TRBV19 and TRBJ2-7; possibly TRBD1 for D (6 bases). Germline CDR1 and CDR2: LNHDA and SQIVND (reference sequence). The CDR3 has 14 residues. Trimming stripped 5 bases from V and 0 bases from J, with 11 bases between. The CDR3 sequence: CASSLTGLSYEQYF. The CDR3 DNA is TGTGCCAGTAGTCTGACAGGTCTCTCCTACGAGCAGTACTTC.

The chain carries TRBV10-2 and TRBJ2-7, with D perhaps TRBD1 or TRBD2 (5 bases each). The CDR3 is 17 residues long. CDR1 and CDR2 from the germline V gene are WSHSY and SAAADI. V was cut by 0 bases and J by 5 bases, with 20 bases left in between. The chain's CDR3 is CASSESPPLGRENEQYF. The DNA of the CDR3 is TGCGCCAGCAGTGAGTCCCCTCCCCTCGGCAGGGAGAACGAGCAGTACTTC.

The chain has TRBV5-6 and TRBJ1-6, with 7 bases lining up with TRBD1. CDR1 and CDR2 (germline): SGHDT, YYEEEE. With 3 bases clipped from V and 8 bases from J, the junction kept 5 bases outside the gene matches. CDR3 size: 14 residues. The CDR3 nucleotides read TGTGCCAGCAGCTCGACAGGGTTGGATTCACCCCTCCACTTT. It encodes CASSSTGLDSPLHF.

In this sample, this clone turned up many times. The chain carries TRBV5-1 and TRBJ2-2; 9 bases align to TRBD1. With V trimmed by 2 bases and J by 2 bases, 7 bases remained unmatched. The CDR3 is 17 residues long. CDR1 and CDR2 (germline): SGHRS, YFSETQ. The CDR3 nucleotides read TGCGCCAGCAGCTTCGGAGGACAGGGGTTAAACACCGGGGAGCTGTTTTTT. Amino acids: CASSFGGQGLNTGELFF.

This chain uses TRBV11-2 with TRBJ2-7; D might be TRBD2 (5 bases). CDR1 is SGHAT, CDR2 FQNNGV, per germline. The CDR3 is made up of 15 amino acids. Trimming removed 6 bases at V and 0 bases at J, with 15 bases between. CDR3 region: CASRKVGGRSYEQYF. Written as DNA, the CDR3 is TGTGCCAGCAGGAAGGTGGGCGGGCGCTCCTACGAGCAGTACTTC.

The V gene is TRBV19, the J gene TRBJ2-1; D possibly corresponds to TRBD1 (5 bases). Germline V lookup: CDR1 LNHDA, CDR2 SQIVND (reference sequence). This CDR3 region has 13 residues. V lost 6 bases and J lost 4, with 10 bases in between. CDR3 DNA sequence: TGTGCCAGTAGGCTAGACAGATACAATGAGCAGTTCTTC. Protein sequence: CASRLDRYNEQFF.

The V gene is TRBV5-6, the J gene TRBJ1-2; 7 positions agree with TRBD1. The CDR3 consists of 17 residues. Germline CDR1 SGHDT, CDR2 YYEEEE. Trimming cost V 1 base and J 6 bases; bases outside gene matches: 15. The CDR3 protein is CASSLSGQITAMDGYTF. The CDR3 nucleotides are TGTGCCAGCAGCTTGTCGGGACAGATTACCGCTATGGATGGCTACACCTTC.

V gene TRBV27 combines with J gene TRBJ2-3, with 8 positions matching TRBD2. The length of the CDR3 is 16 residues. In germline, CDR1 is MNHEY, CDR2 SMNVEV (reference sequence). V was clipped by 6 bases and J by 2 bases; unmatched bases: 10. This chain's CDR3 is CASSPLAGSHTDTQYF. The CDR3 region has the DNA TGTGCCAGCAGCCCTTTAGCGGGGTCACACACAGATACGCAGTATTTT.

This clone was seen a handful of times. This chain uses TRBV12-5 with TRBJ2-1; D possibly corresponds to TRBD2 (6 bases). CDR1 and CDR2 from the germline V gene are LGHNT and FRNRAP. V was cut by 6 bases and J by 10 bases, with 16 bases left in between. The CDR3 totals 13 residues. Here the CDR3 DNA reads TGTGCTAGTGGCCTGGGGGGTTCGGTGGAGCAGTTCTTC. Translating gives CASGLGGSVEQFF.

The CDR3 nucleotides read TGTGCCAGCAGTGAAAACAGGCTAGCGGGAGCCTCCAAGCAGTACTTC. The encoded protein is CASSENRLAGASKQYF. The chain uses TRBV2 and TRBJ2-7, with 10 bases lining up with TRBD2. Unmatched junction bases numbered 12, after V lost 2 bases and J lost 8 bases. This CDR3 region has 16 residues. Per germline, CDR1 SNHLY and CDR2 FYNNEI.

The CDR3 coding sequence is TGTGCCAGCAGCTGGGGGCGGACTGGGGCCAACGTCCTGACTTTC. This codes for CASSWGRTGANVLTF. V usage is TRBV7-2 and J usage is TRBJ2-6; maybe TRBD1 (6 bases). Trimming left V 4 bases short and J 2 bases short, with 9 bases between. The CDR3 extends over 15 amino acids. Germline CDR1 and CDR2: SGHTA and FQGNSA.

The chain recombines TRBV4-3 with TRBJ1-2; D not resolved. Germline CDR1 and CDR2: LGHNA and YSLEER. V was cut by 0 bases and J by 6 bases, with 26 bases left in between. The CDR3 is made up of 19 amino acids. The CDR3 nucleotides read TGCGCCAGCAGCCAAGATCGGTGGGGTGCCCCTGCCTTGGTGAATGGCTACACCTTC. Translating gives CASSQDRWGAPALVNGYTF.